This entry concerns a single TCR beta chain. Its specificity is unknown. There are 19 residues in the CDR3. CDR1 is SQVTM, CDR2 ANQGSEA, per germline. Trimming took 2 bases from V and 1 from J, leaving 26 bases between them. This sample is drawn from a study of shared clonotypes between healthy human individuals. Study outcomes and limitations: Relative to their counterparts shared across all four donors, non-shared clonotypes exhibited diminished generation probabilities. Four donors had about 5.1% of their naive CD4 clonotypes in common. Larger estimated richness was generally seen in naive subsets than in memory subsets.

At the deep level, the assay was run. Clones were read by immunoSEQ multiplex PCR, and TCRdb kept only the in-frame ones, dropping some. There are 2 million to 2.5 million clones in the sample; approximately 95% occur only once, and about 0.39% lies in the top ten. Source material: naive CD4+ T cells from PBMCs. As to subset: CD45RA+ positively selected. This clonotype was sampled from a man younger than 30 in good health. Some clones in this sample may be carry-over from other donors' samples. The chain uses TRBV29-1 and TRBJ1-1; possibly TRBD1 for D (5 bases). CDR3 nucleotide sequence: TGCAGCGTTGAAAAGCCGGTGTGGGGCGCGAATAAAGGGAACACTGAAGCTTTCTTT. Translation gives CSVEKPVWGANKGNTEAFF.